This T cell receptor beta chain was identified during a study of blood T cell repertoires in COVID-19. About the study: Nucleic acid was either cDNA or gDNA, and it came from T cells, B-cell-depleted T cells, or PBMCs.

The CDR3 runs 13 residues. The V gene lost 8 bases and the J gene lost 5 bases, with 14 bases spanning the gap. Looked up from germline, CDR1 is MNHEY and CDR2 is SVGAGI. How the authors handled the data: How many nucleated cells were present was estimated from reference gene primer amplification. TCRdb's table, derived via immunoSEQ multiplex PCR, lists solely in-frame clones and lacks some. The V and J calls and clone size are taken from that table; D and trimming were inferred from the DNA. The table records around 260,000 clones, around 84% of them present only once. The sequencing input was peripheral blood. The sequence derives from a man aged 60 to 75 with acute or convalescent COVID-19. The V gene is TRBV6-5, the J gene TRBJ2-3, with D tentatively TRBD2 (7 bases). The CDR3 DNA follows: TGTGCCAGCTTGGCGAGGGGGGGAGATACGCAGTATTTT. It yields the protein CASLARGGDTQYF.